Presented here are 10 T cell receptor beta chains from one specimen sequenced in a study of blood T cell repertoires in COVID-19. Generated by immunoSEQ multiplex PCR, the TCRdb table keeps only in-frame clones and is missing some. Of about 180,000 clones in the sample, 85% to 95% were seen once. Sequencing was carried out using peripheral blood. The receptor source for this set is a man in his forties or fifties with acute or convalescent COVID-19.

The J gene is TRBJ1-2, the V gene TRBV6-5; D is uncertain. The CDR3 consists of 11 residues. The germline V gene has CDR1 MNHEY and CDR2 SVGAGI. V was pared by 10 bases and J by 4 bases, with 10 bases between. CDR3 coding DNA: TGTGCCACCTCCGGGTTCTATGGCTACACCTTC. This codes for CATSGFYGYTF.

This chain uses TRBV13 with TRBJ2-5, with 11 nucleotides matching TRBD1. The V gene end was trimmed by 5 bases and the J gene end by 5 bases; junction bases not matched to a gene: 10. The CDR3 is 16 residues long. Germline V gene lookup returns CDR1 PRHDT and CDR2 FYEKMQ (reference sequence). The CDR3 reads CASSQDRGPVVETQYF. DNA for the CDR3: TGTGCCAGCAGCCAGGACAGGGGGCCCGTAGTGGAGACCCAGTACTTC.

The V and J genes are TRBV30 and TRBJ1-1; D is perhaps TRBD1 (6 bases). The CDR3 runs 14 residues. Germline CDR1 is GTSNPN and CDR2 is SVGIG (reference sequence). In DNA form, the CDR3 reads TGTGCACAAATCGGGGGGGGCCTGAACACTGAAGCTTTCTTT. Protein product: CAQIGGGLNTEAFF.

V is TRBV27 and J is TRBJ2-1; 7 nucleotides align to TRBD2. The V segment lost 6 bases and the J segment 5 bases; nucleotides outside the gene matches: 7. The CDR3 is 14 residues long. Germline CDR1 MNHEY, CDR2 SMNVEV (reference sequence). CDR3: CASREPGGHNEQFF. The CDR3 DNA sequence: TGTGCCAGCAGGGAGCCGGGAGGCCACAATGAGCAGTTCTTC.

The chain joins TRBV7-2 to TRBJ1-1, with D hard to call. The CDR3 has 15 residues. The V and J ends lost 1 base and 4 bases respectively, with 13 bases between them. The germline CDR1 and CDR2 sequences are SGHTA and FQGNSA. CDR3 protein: CASSLDAGSFTEAFF. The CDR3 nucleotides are TGTGCCAGCAGCTTAGATGCAGGATCCTTCACTGAAGCTTTCTTT.

The CDR3 DNA is TGTGCCAGCACCCGGAGGGTGGGGCCCTACACCGGGGAGCTGTTTTTT. Translating it yields CASTRRVGPYTGELFF. V gene TRBV11-2 combines with J gene TRBJ2-2; possible D gene TRBD2, 6 bases. The V gene's germline CDR1 is SGHAT and CDR2 FQNNGV. V was pared by 7 bases and J by 3 bases, with 18 bases between. This CDR3 contains 16 residues.

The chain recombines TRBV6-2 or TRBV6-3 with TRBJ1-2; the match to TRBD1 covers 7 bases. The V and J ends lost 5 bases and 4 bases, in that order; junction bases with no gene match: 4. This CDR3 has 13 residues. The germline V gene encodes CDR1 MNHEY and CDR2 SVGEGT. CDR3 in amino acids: CASSGTATYGYTF. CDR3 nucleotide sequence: TGTGCCAGCAGTGGGACAGCTACCTATGGCTACACCTTC.

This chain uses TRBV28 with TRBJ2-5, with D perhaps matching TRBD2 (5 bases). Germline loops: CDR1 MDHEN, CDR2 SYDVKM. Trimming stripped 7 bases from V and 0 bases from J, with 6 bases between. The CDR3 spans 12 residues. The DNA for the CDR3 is TGTGCCAGCAACGGGAACCAAGAGACCCAGTACTTC. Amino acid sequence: CASNGNQETQYF.

The CDR3 DNA follows: TGTGCCAGCTCACGTAATCCCGCAACTAATGAAAAACTGTTTTTT. Its translation: CASSRNPATNEKLFF. The V and J genes are TRBV18 and TRBJ1-4, with unresolved D. V was cut by 4 bases and J by 0 bases, with 9 bases left in between. This CDR3 spans 15 amino acids. CDR1 and CDR2 (germline): KGHSH, LQKENI.

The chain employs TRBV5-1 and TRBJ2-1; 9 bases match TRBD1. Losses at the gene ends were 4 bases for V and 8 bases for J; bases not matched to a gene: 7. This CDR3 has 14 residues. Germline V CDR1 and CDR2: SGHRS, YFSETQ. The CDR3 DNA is TGCGCCAGCAGCAATGGACAGGGGAAGGATGAGCAGTTCTTC. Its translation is CASSNGQGKDEQFF.